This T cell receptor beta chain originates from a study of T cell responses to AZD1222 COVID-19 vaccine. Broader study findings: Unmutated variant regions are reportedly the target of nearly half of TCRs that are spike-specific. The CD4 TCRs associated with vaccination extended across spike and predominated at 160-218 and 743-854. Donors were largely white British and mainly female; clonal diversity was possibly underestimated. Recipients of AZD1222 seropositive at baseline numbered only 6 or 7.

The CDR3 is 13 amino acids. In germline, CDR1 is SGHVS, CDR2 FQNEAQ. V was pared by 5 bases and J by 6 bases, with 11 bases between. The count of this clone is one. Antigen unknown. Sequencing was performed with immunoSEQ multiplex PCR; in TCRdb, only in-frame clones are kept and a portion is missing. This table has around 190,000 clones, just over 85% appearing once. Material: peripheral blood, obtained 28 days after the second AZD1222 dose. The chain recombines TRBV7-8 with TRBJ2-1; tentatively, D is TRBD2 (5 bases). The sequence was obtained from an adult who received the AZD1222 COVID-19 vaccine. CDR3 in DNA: TGTGCCAGCAGCCGAGCGGCGATCAATGAGCAGTTCTTC. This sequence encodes CASSRAAINEQFF.